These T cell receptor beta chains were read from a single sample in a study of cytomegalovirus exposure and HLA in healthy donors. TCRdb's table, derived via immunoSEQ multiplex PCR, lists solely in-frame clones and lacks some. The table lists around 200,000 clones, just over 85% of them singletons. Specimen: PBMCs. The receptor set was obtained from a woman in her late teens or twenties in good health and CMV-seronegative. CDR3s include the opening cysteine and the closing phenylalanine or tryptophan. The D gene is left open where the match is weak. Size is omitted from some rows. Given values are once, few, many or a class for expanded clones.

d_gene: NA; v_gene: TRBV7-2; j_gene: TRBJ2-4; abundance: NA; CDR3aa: CASSPKAGGIQYF; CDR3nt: TGTGCCAGCAGCCCGAAAGCGGGCGGAATTCAGTACTTC
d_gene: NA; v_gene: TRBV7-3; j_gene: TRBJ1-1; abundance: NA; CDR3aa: CASSRIRGAEAFF; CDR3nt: TGTGCCAGCAGCCGTATCAGGGGCGCTGAAGCTTTCTTT
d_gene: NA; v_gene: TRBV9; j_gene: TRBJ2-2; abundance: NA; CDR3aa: CASSGRTGTGELFF; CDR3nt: TGTGCCAGCAGCGGGAGGACGGGCACCGGGGAGCTGTTTTTT
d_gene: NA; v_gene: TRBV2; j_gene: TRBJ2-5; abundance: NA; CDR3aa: CAGDRTQETQYF; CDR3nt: TGTGCCGGAGACAGGACCCAAGAGACCCAGTACTTC
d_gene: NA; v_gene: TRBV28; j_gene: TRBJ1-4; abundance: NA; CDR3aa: CASTSPVIDEKLFF; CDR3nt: TGTGCCAGCACCTCCCCTGTTATTGATGAAAAACTGTTTTTT
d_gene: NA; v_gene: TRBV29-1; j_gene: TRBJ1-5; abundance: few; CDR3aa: CSVENPQGSQHF; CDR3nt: TGCAGCGTTGAAAACCCTCAGGGCTCCCAGCATTTT
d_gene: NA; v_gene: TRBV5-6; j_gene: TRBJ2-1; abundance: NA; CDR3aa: CASSFSPGTRYNEQFF; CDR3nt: TGTGCCAGCAGCTTTAGCCCCGGGACAAGATACAATGAGCAGTTCTTC
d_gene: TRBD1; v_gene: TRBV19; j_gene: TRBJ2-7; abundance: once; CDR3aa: CASSTGNRGLGYEQYF; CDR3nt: TGTGCCAGTAGTACGGGGAACAGGGGGCTCGGCTACGAGCAGTACTTC
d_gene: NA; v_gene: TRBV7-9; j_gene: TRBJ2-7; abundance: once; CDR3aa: CASSFTGNYEQYF; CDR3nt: TGTGCCAGCAGCTTTACAGGGAACTACGAGCAGTACTTC
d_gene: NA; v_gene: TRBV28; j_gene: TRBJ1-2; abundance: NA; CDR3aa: CASSLNLYGYTF; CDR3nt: TGTGCCAGCAGTTTGAATCTATATGGCTACACCTTC
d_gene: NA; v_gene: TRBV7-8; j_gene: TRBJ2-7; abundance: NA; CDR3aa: CASSSVSYEQYF; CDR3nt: TGTGCCAGCAGCTCCGTTTCCTACGAGCAGTACTTC
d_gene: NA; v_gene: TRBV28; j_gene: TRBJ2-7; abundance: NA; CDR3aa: CASSLLRGEQYF; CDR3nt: TGTGCCAGCAGTTTATTACGGGGCGAGCAGTACTTC
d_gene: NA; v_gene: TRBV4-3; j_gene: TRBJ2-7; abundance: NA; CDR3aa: CASSQGVTEAYEQYF; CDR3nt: TGCGCCAGCAGCCAAGGAGTGACTGAAGCCTACGAGCAGTACTTC
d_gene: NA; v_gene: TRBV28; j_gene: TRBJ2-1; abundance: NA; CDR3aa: CASSFRPLAYNEQFF; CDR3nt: TGTGCCAGCAGCTTCCGGCCGCTAGCGTACAATGAGCAGTTCTTC
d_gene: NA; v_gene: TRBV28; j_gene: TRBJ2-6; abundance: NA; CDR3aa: CASTLGGAGANVLTF; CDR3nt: TGTGCCAGCACCTTAGGGGGAGCTGGGGCCAACGTCCTGACTTTC
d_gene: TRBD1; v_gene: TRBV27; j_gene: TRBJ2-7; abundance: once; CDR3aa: CASSLRTGANYEQYF; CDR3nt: TGTGCCAGCAGTTTAAGGACAGGCGCTAACTACGAGCAGTACTTC
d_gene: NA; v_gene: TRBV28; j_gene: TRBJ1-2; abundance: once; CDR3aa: CASSQGTVFGYTF; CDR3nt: TGTGCCAGCAGTCAAGGCACAGTATTTGGCTACACCTTC
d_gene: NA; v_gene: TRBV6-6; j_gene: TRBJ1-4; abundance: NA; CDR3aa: CASSSQGLGEKLFF; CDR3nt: TGTGCCAGCAGTTCCCAGGGGTTAGGAGAAAAACTGTTTTTT
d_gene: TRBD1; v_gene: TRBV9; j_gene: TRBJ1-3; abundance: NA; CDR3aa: CASSERTGLSGNTIYF; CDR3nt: TGTGCCAGCAGCGAGCGGACAGGGTTAAGTGGAAACACCATATATTTT
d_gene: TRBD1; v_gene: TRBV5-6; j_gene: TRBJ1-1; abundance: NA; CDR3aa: CASSLATDRGRFTEAFF; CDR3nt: TGTGCCAGCAGCTTGGCAACAGACAGGGGACGATTCACTGAAGCTTTCTTT
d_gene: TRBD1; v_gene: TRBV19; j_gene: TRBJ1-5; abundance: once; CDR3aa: CASSILGQGQPQHF; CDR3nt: TGTGCCAGTAGTATCCTTGGACAGGGTCAACCCCAGCATTTT
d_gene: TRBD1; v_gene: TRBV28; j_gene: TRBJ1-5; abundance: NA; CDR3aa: CASSEPGQGYRPQHF; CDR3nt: TGTGCCAGCAGTGAGCCCGGACAGGGGTACCGGCCCCAGCATTTT
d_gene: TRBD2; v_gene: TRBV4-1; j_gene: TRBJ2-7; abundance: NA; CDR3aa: CASSHRLAGGREQYF; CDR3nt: TGCGCCAGCAGCCATAGACTAGCGGGAGGTCGTGAGCAGTACTTC
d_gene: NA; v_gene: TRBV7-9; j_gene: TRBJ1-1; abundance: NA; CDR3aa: CASSLPGLTEAFF; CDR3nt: TGTGCCAGCAGCTTACCAGGGCTCACTGAAGCTTTCTTT
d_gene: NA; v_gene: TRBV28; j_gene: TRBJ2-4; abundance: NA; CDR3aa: CATKTGGLENIQYF; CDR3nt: TGTGCCACAAAGACAGGCGGACTCGAAAACATTCAGTACTTC
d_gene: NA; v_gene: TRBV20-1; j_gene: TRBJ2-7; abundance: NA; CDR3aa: CSASALDNQYF; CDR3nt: TGCAGTGCTTCCGCGCTAGATAATCAGTACTTC
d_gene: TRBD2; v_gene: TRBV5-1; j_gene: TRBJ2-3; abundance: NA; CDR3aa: CASSQTSGRTDTQYF; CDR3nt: TGCGCCAGCAGCCAGACTAGCGGGAGAACGGATACGCAGTATTTT
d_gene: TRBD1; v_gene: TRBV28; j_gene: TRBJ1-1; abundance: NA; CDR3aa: CASRTLGQGRTEAFF; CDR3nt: TGTGCCAGCAGAACGCTAGGACAGGGAAGGACTGAAGCTTTCTTT
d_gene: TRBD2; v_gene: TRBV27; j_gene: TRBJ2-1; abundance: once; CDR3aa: CASSLWQREDYNEQFF; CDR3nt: TGTGCCAGCAGTTTATGGCAGCGGGAAGACTACAATGAGCAGTTCTTC
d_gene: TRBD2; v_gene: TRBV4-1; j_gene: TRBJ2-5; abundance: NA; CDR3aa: CASSQVRVAGVGETQYF; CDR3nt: TGCGCCAGCAGCCAAGTCCGAGTAGCGGGAGTTGGGGAGACCCAGTACTTC